The rows below give T cell receptor beta chains drawn from one sample of a study of CD8 T cells in Susac syndrome. TCRdb redid the calling of the immunoSEQ multiplex PCR reads with MiXCR, one entry per CDR3 protein. The sample has approximately 71,000 distinct CDR3 sequences; under 96% are singletons. The sequenced sample was CD4+ T cells from PBMCs. The receptors originated from a human donor with multiple sclerosis. CDR3s include the opening cysteine and the closing phenylalanine or tryptophan. D genes are given only for firm matches. The size entry is marked missing in some rows and otherwise reads once, few, many or a size class.

D gene	clone size	V gene	J gene	CDR3 protein	CDR3 DNA
-	-	TRBV18	TRBJ2-3	CASSPEAASSTDTQYF	TGTGCCAGCTCACCGGAGGCAGCCAGTAGCACAGATACGCAGTATTTT
-	-	TRBV19	TRBJ2-3	CATGRAADTQYF	TGTGCCACGGGACGGGCAGCAGATACGCAGTATTTT
-	-	TRBV3-1	TRBJ2-7	CASSPHGDPGAYEQYF	TGTGCCAGCAGCCCCCACGGGGACCCGGGGGCCTACGAGCAGTACTTC
TRBD2	-	TRBV3-1	TRBJ2-7	CASSGLAETGEQYF	TGTGCCAGCAGCGGACTAGCGGAGACCGGCGAGCAGTACTTC
-	-	TRBV29-1	TRBJ1-2	CSVEDSNYGYTF	TGCAGCGTCGAGGACAGCAACTATGGCTACACCTTC
TRBD2	-	TRBV13	TRBJ2-1	CASSRGLAGGILSYNEQFF	TGTGCCAGCAGCAGAGGACTAGCGGGGGGGATTCTATCCTACAATGAGCAGTTCTTC
TRBD1	-	TRBV9	TRBJ1-2	CASSVRPGGLHGYTF	TGTGCCAGCAGCGTACGGCCAGGGGGCTTGCACGGCTACACCTTC
-	once	TRBV20-1	TRBJ1-2	CSASRPSGGYTF	TGCAGTGCTAGCAGGCCCTCGGGTGGCTACACCTTC
-	-	TRBV29-1	TRBJ1-2	CSVEWQGYGYTF	TGCAGCGTTGAATGGCAGGGCTATGGCTACACCTTC
-	-	TRBV19	TRBJ1-6	CATGSSYNSPLHF	TGTGCCACCGGGAGCTCCTATAATTCACCCCTCCACTTT
TRBD1	-	TRBV19	TRBJ1-2	CASSILRDSYGYTF	TGTGCCAGTAGTATTCTAAGGGACAGCTATGGCTACACCTTC
-	-	TRBV20-1	TRBJ2-5	CSASSRETQYF	TGCAGTGCTAGTAGCCGAGAGACCCAGTACTTC
-	-	TRBV12-3/TRBV12-4	TRBJ2-7	CASSLSGVMIEQYF	TGTGCCAGCAGTCTCTCTGGGGTCATGATCGAGCAGTACTTC
TRBD1	-	TRBV5-1	TRBJ2-1	CASSLGDRVYNEQFF	TGCGCCAGCAGCTTAGGGGACAGGGTTTACAATGAGCAGTTCTTC
-	-	TRBV7-2	TRBJ2-1	CASSLDKVIGEQFF	TGTGCCAGCAGCTTAGATAAGGTTATCGGTGAGCAGTTCTTC
-	-	TRBV7-9	TRBJ1-1	CASSLGATNTEAFF	TGTGCCAGCAGCTTAGGGGCTACGAACACTGAAGCTTTCTTT
TRBD2	-	TRBV9	TRBJ2-4	CASSPTSGGYLAKNIQYF	TGTGCCAGCAGCCCAACTAGCGGGGGGTACCTAGCCAAAAACATTCAGTACTTC
-	-	TRBV4-3	TRBJ2-5	CASSPDRRETQYF	TGCGCCAGCAGCCCTGACAGGCGAGAGACCCAGTACTTC
TRBD1	-	TRBV7-9	TRBJ2-1	CASSLRSETNRGHYNEQFF	TGTGCCAGCAGCTTACGAAGTGAGACGAACAGGGGACACTACAATGAGCAGTTCTTC
-	-	TRBV6-1	TRBJ1-2	CASNRDPYGYTF	TGTGCCAGCAACCGGGATCCCTATGGCTACACCTTC
TRBD2	-	TRBV7-3	TRBJ2-3	CASSPLAGNTDTQYF	TGTGCCAGCAGTCCCTTAGCGGGGAACACAGATACGCAGTATTTT
TRBD1	-	TRBV2	TRBJ2-2	CASRDGQGHTGELFF	TGTGCCAGCAGAGACGGACAGGGGCACACCGGGGAGCTGTTTTTT
TRBD1	-	TRBV19	TRBJ2-2	CASSNRDRGRNTGELFF	TGTGCCAGTAGTAACCGGGACAGGGGGCGCAACACCGGGGAGCTGTTTTTT
TRBD1	-	TRBV12-3/TRBV12-4	TRBJ1-4	CASSTGQGRGNEKLFF	TGTGCCAGCAGTACCGGACAGGGTCGGGGGAATGAAAAACTGTTTTTT
-	-	TRBV7-2	TRBJ2-3	CASSLTSSTDTQYF	TGTGCCAGCAGCTTAACTAGCAGCACAGATACGCAGTATTTT
TRBD2	-	TRBV29-1	TRBJ2-1	CSVGLAVNEQFF	TGCAGCGTTGGGCTAGCGGTGAATGAGCAGTTCTTC
-	once	TRBV7-2	TRBJ2-1	CASSLPWGEEQFF	TGTGCCAGCAGCTTGCCCTGGGGAGAAGAGCAGTTCTTC
-	-	TRBV5-1	TRBJ2-1	CASSLARVYNEQFF	TGCGCCAGCAGCTTGGCCCGGGTTTACAATGAGCAGTTCTTC
-	-	TRBV5-4	TRBJ1-1	CASSLDSFQAEAFF	TGTGCCAGCAGCTTGGATTCGTTTCAGGCTGAAGCTTTCTTT
TRBD1	-	TRBV2	TRBJ2-3	CASSDQGDWTDTQYF	TGTGCCAGCAGTGATCAGGGGGATTGGACAGATACGCAGTATTTT
-	-	TRBV4-1	TRBJ2-1	CASSPLIGSSSYNEQFF	TGCGCCAGCAGCCCCCTGATAGGGTCTAGCTCCTACAATGAGCAGTTCTTC
-	-	TRBV28	TRBJ2-6	CASNNEGGPGANVLTF	TGTGCCAGCAATAACGAAGGGGGGCCTGGGGCCAACGTCCTGACTTTC
TRBD1	-	TRBV6-1	TRBJ2-7	CASRRDRGLNEQYF	TGTGCCAGCAGAAGGGACAGGGGGCTGAACGAGCAGTACTTC
TRBD1	-	TRBV29-1	TRBJ1-1	CSVSIGQGLGEAFF	TGCAGCGTTTCAATTGGACAGGGCCTGGGTGAAGCTTTCTTT
-	-	TRBV18	TRBJ2-5	CASSPNERETQYF	TGTGCCAGCTCACCAAACGAAAGAGAGACCCAGTACTTC
-	-	TRBV20-1	TRBJ1-1	CSARDPNSGRNTEAFF	TGCAGTGCTAGAGATCCTAACAGCGGACGGAACACTGAAGCTTTCTTT
-	once	TRBV5-1	TRBJ2-7	CASKVTDSTYEQYF	TGCGCCAGCAAGGTGACAGATTCGACCTACGAGCAGTACTTC
-	once	TRBV7-9	TRBJ2-3	CASSPLATDTQYF	TGTGCCAGCAGCCCGTTAGCCACAGATACGCAGTATTTT
-	-	TRBV5-5	TRBJ2-5	CASSLVRGAPPETQYF	TGTGCCAGCAGCTTGGTTCGGGGGGCGCCTCCAGAGACCCAGTACTTC
TRBD1	once	TRBV3-1	TRBJ2-7	CASSYTGGEQYF	TGTGCCAGCAGCTATACAGGGGGCGAGCAGTACTTC
TRBD1	-	TRBV7-6	TRBJ2-5	CASSHWDRAQETQYF	TGTGCCAGCAGCCACTGGGACAGGGCCCAAGAGACCCAGTACTTC